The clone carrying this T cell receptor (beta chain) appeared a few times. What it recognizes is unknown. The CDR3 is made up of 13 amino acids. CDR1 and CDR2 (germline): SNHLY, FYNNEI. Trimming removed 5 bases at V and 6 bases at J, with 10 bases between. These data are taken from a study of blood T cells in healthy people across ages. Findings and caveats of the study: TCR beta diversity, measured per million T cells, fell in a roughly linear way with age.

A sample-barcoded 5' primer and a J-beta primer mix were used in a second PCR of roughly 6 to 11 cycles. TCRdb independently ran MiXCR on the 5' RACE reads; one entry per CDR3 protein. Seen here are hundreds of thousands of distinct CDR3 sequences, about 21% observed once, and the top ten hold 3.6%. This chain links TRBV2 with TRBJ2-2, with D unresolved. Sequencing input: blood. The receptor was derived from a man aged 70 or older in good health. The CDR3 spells CASSSGAPGELFF. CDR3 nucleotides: TGTGCCAGCAGTTCAGGAGCCCCCGGGGAGCTGTTTTTT.